This TCR beta chain was recovered during a study of blood T cell repertoires in COVID-19 (dated by TCRdb to 2019 to 2021). Notes on the research overall: Samples covering the acute and convalescent phases of COVID-19 were provided by collaborators in the United States, Italy and Spain. Samples came from the ongoing ImmuneRACE study (first 160 participants) plus 1,254 subjects from 6 global collaborators. Where available, HLA class I and class II types were obtained from metadata supplied by the sample provider rather than from assay-based typing. The material from the prospective study consisted of cDNA or gDNA derived from T cells, B-cell-depleted T cells, or PBMCs. The repertoires were released in a freely available public database meant as a resource for research on the immune response to SARS-CoV-2. A de-identified subject ID, COVID-19 status, age in years and sex were almost always included in the sample metadata. Subjects who had been exposed to COVID-19, were actively infected with it, or had recovered from it provided the deeply sampled blood TCRbeta repertoires that made up the dataset.

The research as a whole found: The quantity of clinical and demographic metadata differed by source and by participant and was supplied without curation.

TCRbeta CDR3 regions were amplified from genomic DNA by means of the immunoSEQ Assay, a bias-controlled multiplex PCR. Per the original workflow: The number of nucleated cells in each sample was estimated by amplification of reference gene primers within the assay. Sequence reads were collapsed and filtered to measure the absolute abundance of every unique TCRbeta CDR3 rearrangement. For each sample, productive Simpson clonality was calculated as the square root of Simpson's diversity index across productive rearrangements. TCRdb holds this immuneACCESS table with in-frame rearrangements only. Some clones are missing; in checked studies, unresolved V genes explain under half, and the rest has no known cause. D and trimming were read from the DNA, whereas the V and J calls and clone size are those reported in that table. In this sample the table shows 200,000 to 250,000 clones, 85% of which occur a single time. Together, the top ten hold about 5.1% of the sample.

As regards this clone: Its antigen is currently not known. Per-base quality was not reported, and no clone a single base away is much larger than it.

In the germline V gene (reference sequence), CDR1 corresponds to LGHDT and CDR2 to YNNKEL. The V end gives up 4 bases and the J end 4 bases, leaving 6 bases in the junction not matched to a gene. Reading from cysteine to phenylalanine, the CDR3 counts 14 amino acids. The DNA shown is the 42-base CDR3, in frame from base 1. One collaborating source in Seattle enrolled patients while the patients were actively infected and followed the patients over time throughout the course of disease. The collaborating institutions used their own protocols to collect whole blood in K2EDTA tubes. For TCRbeta analysis, collaborators shipped samples as frozen whole blood, isolated PBMCs, or DNA extracted from either of those sample types.

The V gene is TRBV3-1 (or the pseudogene TRBV3-2) and the J gene is TRBJ1-2, and TRBD1 matches 7 of the central bases. Sequenced material: peripheral blood. This TCR came from a man in his fifties or sixties with COVID-19, enrolled during active disease. The encoded CDR3 is CASSPGQLTYGYTF. The nucleotides read TGTGCCAGCAGCCCGGGACAGCTTACCTATGGCTACACCTTC.